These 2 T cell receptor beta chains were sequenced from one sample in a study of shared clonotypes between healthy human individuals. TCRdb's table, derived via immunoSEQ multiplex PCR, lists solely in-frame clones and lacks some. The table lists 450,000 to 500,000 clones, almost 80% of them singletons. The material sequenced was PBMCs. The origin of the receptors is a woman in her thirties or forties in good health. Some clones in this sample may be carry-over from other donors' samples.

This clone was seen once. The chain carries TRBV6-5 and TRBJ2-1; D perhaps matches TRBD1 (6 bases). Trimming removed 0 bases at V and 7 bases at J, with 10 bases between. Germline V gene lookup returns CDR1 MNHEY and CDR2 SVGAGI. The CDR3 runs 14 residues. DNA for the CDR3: TGTGCCAGCAGTTACTCTTGGGGGCGGAATGAGCAGTTCTTC. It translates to CASSYSWGRNEQFF.

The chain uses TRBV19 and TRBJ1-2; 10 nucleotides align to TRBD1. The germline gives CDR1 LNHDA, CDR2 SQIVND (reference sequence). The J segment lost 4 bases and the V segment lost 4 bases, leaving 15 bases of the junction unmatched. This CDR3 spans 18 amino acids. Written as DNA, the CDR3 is TGTGCCAGTAGTAACCAAGCCGGGACAGGGGCGGTTGGCTATGGCTACACCTTC. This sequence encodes CASSNQAGTGAVGYGYTF.